The clone carrying this T cell receptor beta chain was seen just once. The data stem from a study of blood T cell repertoires in COVID-19. TCRdb's table, derived via immunoSEQ multiplex PCR, lists solely in-frame clones and lacks some. The data contain roughly 340,000 clones, roughly 89% of them seen just once; the ten biggest clones take up around 3.5%. Trimming removed 2 bases at V and 2 bases at J, with 10 bases between. CDR3 length: 15 amino acids. In germline, CDR1 is SGHTA, CDR2 FQGNSA. The gene calls are TRBV7-2 and TRBJ1-5; D remains ambiguous. Sequencing was carried out using peripheral blood. This sequence originates from a woman under 30 who had recovered from COVID-19. The CDR3 DNA follows: TGTGCCAGCAGCTTACCCGGAGGTGGCAATCAGCCCCAGCATTTT. Amino acid sequence: CASSLPGGGNQPQHF.